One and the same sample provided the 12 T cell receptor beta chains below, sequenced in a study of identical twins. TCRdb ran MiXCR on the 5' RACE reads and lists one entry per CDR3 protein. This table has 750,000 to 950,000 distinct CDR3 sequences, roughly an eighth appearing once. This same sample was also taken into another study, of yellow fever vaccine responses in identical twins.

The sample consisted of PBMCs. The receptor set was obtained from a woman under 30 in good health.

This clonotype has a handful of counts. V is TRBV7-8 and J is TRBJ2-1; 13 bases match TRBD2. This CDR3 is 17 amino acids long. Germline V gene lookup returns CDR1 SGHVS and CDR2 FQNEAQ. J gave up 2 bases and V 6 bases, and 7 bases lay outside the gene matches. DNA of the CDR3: TGTGCCAGCAGACGTCCCGGACTAGCGGGAGCCTACAATGAGCAGTTCTTC. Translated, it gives CASRRPGLAGAYNEQFF. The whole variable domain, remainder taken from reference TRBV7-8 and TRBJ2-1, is GAGVSQSPRYKVAKRGQDVALRCDPISGHVSLFWYQQALGQGPEFLTYFQNEAQLDKSGLPSDRFFAERPEGSVSTLKIQRTQQEDSAVYLCASRRPGLAGAYNEQFFGPGTRLTVL.

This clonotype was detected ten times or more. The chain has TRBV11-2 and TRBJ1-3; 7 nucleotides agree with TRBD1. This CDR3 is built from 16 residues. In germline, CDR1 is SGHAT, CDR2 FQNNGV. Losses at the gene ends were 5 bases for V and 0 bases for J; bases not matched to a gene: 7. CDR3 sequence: CASSGWDSHSGNTIYF. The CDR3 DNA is TGTGCCAGCAGCGGGTGGGACAGCCACTCTGGAAACACCATATATTTT. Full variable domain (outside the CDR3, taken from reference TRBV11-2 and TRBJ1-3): EAGVAQSPRYKIIEKRQSVAFWCNPISGHATLYWYQQILGQGPKLLIQFQNNGVVDDSQLPKDRFSAERLKGVDSTLKIQPAKLEDSAVYLCASSGWDSHSGNTIYFGEGSWLTVV.

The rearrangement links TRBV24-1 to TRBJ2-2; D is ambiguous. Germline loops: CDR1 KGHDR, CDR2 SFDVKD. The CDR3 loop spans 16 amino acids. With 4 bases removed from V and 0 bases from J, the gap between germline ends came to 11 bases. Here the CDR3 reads CATSDPSDANTGELFF. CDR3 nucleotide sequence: TGTGCCACCAGTGACCCCTCGGATGCGAACACCGGGGAGCTGTTTTTT.

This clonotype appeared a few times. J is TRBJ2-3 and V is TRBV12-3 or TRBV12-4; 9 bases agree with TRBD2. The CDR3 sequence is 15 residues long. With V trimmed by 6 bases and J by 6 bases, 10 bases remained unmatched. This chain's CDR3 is CASRISGGPRDTQYF. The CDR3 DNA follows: TGTGCCAGCAGAATAAGCGGGGGGCCACGGGATACGCAGTATTTT.

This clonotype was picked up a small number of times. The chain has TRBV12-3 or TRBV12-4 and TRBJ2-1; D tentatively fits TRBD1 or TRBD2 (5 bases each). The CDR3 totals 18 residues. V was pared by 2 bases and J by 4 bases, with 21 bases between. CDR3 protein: CASSLISGLVRGYNEQFF. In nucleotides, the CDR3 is TGTGCCAGCAGTTTAATATCGGGGCTAGTGCGAGGTTACAATGAGCAGTTCTTC.

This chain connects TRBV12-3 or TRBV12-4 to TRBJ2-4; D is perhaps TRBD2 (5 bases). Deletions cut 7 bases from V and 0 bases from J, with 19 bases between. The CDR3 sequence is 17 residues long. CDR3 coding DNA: TGTGCCAGCACTCGGGAAGGACTTCCATCAGCCAAAAACATTCAGTACTTC. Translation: CASTREGLPSAKNIQYF.

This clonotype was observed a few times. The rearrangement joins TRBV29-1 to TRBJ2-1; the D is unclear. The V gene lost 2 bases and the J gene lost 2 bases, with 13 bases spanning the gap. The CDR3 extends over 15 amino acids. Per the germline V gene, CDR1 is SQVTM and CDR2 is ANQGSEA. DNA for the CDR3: TGCAGCGTTGAACGTCTAGGCCTCACCTACAATGAGCAGTTCTTC. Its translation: CSVERLGLTYNEQFF.

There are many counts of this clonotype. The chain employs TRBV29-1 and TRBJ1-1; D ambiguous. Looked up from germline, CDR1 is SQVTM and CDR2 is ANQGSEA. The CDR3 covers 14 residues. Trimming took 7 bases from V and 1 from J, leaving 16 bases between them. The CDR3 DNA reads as TGCAGCGGAGCCGCCAAACGAGCGAACACTGAAGCTTTCTTT. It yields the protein CSGAAKRANTEAFF.

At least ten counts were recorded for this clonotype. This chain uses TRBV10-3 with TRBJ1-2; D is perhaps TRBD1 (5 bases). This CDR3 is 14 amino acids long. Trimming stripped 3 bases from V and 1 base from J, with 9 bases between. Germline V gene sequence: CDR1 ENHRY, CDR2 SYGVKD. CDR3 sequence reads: CAISERDFNYGYTF. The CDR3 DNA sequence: TGTGCCATCAGTGAAAGGGACTTTAACTATGGCTACACCTTC.

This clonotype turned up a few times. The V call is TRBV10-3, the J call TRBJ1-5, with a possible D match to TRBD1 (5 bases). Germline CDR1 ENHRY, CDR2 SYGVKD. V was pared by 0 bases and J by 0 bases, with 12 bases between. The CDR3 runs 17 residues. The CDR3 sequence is CAISESGRDNSNQPQHF. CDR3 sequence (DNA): TGTGCCATCAGTGAGTCGGGCAGGGATAATAGCAATCAGCCCCAGCATTTT.

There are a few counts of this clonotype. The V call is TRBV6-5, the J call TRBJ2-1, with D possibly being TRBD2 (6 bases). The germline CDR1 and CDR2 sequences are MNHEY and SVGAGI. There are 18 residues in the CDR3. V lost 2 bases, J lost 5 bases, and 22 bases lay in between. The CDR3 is CASSYGRKGLTGDNEQFF. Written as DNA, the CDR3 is TGTGCCAGCAGTTACGGCCGAAAAGGATTAACGGGGGACAATGAGCAGTTCTTC.

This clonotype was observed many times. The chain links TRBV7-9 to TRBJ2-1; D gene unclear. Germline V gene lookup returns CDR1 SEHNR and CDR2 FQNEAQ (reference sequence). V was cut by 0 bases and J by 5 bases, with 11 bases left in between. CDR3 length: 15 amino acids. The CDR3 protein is CASSLAKGRDNEQFF. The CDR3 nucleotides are TGTGCCAGCAGCTTAGCGAAAGGCAGAGACAATGAGCAGTTCTTC. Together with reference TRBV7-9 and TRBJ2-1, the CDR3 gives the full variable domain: DTGVSQNPRHKITKRGQNVTFRCDPISEHNRLYWYRQTLGQGPEFLTYFQNEAQLEKSRLLSDRFSAERPKGSFSTLEIQRTEQGDSAMYLCASSLAKGRDNEQFFGPGTRLTVL.